This T cell receptor beta chain was sequenced during a study of blood T cell repertoires in COVID-19. Germline V lookup: CDR1 MNHEY, CDR2 SVGAGI. V lost 6 bases and J lost 7; bases outside the gene matches: 10. The CDR3 consists of 14 residues. Clones were sequenced by immunoSEQ multiplex PCR, and TCRdb holds only the in-frame ones, with some missing. In the table there are 200,000 to 250,000 clones, about 88% of which are singletons. The specimen was PBMCs or T cells enriched from blood (not recorded which). The V and J genes are TRBV6-5 and TRBJ1-1; TRBD1 aligns across 8 bases. This sequence originates from a woman aged 25 to 39 who had recovered from COVID-19. The CDR3 spells CASSPDRDHLEAFF. The DNA for the CDR3 is TGTGCCAGCAGCCCGGACAGGGACCACCTTGAAGCTTTCTTT.